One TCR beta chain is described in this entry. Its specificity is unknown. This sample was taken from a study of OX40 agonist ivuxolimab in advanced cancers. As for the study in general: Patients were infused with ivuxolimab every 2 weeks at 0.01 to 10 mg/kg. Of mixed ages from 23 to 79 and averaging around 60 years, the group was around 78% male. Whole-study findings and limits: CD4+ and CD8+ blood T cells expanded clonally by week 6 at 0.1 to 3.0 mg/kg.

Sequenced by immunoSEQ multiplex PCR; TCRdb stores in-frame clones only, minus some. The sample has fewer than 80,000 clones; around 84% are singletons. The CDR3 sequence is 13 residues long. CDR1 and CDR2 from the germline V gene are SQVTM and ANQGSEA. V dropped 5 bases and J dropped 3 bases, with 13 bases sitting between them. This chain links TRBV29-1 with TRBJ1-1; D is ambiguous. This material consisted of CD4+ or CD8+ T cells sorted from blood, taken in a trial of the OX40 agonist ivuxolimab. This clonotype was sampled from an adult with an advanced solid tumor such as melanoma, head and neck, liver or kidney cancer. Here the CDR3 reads CSVSKDGHTEAFF. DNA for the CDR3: TGCAGCGTTTCCAAAGACGGTCACACTGAAGCTTTCTTT.